This paragraph covers one T cell receptor (beta chain) sequence. Antigen: not known. Relative to the germline gene, one junction end is altered; a read error may explain this. The sample comes from a study of regulatory T cells in long-lasting Graves disease. Sequencing libraries for TCR beta were prepared with iRepertoire HTBI primers and Arm-PCR of CDR3 regions. TCRdb recomputed calls from the multiplex PCR reads with MiXCR, one row per CDR3 protein. The sample holds approximately 400,000 distinct CDR3 sequences, 20% to 25% seen once. General study results and limits: The work looked only at peripheral blood and did not look at thyroid tissue.

Time point noted: persistent/refractory GD, antithyroid drugs over 5 years with positive TRAb. PBMC RNA served as the TCR library source. Here the sequenced sample was peripheral blood mononuclear cells (PBMCs), taken when the disease was refractory, from a patient treated with antithyroid drugs. The receptor comes from a female donor with Graves disease.

Here the CDR3 DNA reads TGTGCCGGCAGACCACAGGGTTATAGCAATCAGCCCCAGCATTTT. Residues: CAGRPQGYSNQPQHF. This chain links TRBV27 with TRBJ1-5; D is perhaps TRBD1 (6 bases). The CDR3 covers 15 residues. CDR1 is MNHEY, CDR2 SMNVEV, per germline (reference sequence).